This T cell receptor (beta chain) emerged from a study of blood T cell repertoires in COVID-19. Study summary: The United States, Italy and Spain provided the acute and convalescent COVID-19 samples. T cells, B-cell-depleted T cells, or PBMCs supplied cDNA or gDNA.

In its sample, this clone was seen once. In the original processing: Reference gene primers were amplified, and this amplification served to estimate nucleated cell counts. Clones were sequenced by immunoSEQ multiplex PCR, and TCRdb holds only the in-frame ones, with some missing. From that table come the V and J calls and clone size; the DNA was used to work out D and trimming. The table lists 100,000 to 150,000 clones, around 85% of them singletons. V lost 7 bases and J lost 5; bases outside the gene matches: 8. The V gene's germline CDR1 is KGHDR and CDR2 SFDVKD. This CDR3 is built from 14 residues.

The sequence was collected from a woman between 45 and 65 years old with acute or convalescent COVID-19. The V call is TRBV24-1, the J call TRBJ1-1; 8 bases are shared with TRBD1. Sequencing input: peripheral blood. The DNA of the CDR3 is TGTGCCACCAGCAAGACAGGGGTTGAGACTGAAGCTTTCTTT. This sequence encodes CATSKTGVETEAFF.